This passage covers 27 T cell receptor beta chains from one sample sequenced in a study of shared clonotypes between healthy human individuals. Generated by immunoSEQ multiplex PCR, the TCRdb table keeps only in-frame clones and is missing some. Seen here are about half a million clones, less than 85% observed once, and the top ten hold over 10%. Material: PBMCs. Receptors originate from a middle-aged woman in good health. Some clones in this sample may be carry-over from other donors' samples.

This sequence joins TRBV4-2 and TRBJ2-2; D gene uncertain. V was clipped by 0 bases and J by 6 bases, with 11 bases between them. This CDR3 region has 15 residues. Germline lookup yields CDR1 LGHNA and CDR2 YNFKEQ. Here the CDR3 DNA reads TGTGCCAGCAGCCAAGAGGCCAGTAAACCCGGGGAGCTGTTTTTT. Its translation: CASSQEASKPGELFF.

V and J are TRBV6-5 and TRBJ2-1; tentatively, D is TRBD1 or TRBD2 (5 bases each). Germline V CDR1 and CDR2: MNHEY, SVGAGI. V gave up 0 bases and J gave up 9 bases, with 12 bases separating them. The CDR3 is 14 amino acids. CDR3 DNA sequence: TGTGCCAGCAGTTACTCGAGAGGGGCAGTTGAGCAGTTCTTC. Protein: CASSYSRGAVEQFF.

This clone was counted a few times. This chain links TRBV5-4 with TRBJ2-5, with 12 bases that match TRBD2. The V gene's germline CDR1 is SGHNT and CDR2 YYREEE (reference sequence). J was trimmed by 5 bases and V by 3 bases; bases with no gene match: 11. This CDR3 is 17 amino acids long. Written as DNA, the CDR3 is TGTGCCAGCAGCTCGGGAGGACTAGCGGGAACGGGGGAGACCCAGTACTTC. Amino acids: CASSSGGLAGTGETQYF.

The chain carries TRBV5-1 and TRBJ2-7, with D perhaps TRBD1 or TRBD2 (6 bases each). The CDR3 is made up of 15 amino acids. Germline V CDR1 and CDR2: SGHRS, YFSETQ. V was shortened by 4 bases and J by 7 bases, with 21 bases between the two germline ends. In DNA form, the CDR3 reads TGCGCCAGCAGCCCGGAGGGGGGCGCGATAAAGGAGCAGTACTTC. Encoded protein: CASSPEGGAIKEQYF.

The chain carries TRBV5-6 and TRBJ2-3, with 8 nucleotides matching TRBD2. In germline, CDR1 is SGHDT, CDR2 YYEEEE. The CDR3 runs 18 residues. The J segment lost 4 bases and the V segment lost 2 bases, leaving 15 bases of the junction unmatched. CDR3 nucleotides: TGTGCCAGCAGCTTACAGTCCGAGGCGGGAGGATTCGCAGATACGCAGTATTTT. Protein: CASSLQSEAGGFADTQYF.

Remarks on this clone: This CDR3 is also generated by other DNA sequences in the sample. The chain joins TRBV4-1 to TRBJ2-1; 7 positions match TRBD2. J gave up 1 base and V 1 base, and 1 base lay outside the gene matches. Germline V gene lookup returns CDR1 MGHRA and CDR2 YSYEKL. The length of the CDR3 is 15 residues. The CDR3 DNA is TGCGCCAGCAGCCAAGCGGGGGGTTCCTACAATGAGCAGTTCTTC. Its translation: CASSQAGGSYNEQFF.

CDR3 sequence: CASSLVSSSYNEQFF. The CDR3 coding sequence is TGCGCCAGCAGCTTGGTGTCGAGCTCCTACAATGAGCAGTTCTTC. J is TRBJ2-1 and V is TRBV5-1; D gene unclear. This CDR3 has 15 amino acids. Trimming removed 0 bases from V and 0 bases from J, with 7 bases in between. In germline, CDR1 is SGHRS, CDR2 YFSETQ.

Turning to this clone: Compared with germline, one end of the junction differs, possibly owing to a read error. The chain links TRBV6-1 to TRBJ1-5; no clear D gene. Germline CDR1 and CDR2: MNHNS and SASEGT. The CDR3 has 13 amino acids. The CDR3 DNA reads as TGTGCCAGCAGTGGACCGAGCATTCAGCCCCAGCATTTT. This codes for CASSGPSIQPQHF.

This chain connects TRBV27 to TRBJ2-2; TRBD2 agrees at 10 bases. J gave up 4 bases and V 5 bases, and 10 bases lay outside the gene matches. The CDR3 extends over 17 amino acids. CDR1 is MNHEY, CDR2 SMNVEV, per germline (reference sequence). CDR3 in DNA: TGTGCCAGCAGTCCTGGTAGCGGGAGGAGGAGCACCGGGGAGCTGTTTTTT. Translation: CASSPGSGRRSTGELFF.

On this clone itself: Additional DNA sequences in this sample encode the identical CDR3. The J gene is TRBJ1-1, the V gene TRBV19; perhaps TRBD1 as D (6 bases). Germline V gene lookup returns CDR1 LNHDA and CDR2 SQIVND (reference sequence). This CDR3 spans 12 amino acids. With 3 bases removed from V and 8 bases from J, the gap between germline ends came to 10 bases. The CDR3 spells CASSIGGSEAFF. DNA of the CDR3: TGTGCCAGTAGTATCGGGGGCTCGGAAGCTTTCTTT.

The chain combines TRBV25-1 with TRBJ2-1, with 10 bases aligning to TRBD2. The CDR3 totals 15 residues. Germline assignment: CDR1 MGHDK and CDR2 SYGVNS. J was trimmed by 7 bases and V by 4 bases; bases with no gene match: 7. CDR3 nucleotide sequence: TGTGCCAGCAGTGTTAGCGGGAGGCTTACGAATGAGCAGTTCTTC. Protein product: CASSVSGRLTNEQFF.

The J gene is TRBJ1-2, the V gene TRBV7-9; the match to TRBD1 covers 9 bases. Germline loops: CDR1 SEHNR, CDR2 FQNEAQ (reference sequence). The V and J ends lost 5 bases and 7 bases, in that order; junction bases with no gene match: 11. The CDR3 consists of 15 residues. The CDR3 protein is CASSDLDRGRSGYTF. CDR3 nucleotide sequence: TGTGCCAGCAGCGATTTAGACAGGGGGAGGAGTGGCTACACCTTC. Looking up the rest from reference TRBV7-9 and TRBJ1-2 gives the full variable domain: DTGVSQNPRHKITKRGQNVTFRCDPISEHNRLYWYRQTLGQGPEFLTYFQNEAQLEKSRLLSDRFSAERPKGSFSTLEIQRTEQGDSAMYLCASSDLDRGRSGYTFGSGTRLTVV.

In DNA form, the CDR3 reads TGTGCCAGCAGCGCCTCCGGGACATCAGGAAACACCATATATTTT. Residues: CASSASGTSGNTIYF. The chain has TRBV7-2 and TRBJ1-3; D may be TRBD1 (6 bases). Germline values: CDR1 SGHTA, CDR2 FQGNSA. V shed 5 bases and J shed 4 bases, with 15 bases lying between them. The CDR3 is 15 residues long.

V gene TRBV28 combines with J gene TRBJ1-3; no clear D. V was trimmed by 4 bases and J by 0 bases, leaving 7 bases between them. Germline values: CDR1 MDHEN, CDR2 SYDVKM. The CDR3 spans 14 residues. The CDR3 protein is CASSSTSSGNTIYF. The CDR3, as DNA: TGTGCCAGCAGTTCCACCAGCTCTGGAAACACCATATATTTT.

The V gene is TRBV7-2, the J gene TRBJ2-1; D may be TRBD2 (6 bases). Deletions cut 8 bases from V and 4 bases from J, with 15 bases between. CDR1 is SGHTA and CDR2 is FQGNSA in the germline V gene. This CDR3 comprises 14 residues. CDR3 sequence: CASWGGMGYNEQFF. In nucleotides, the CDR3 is TGTGCCAGCTGGGGCGGGATGGGGTACAATGAGCAGTTCTTC.

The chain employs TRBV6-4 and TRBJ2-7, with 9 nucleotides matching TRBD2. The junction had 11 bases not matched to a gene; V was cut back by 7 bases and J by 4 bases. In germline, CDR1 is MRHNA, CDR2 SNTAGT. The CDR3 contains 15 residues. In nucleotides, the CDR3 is TGTGCCAGCAATCCAGCGGGAGGACTGACATACGAGCAGTACTTC. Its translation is CASNPAGGLTYEQYF.

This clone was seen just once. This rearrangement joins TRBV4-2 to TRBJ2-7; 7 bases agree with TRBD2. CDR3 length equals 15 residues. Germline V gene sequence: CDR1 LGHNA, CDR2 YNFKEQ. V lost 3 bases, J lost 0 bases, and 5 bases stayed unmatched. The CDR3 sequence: CASSQESGASYEQYF. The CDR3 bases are TGTGCCAGCAGCCAGGAGAGCGGGGCCTCCTACGAGCAGTACTTC.

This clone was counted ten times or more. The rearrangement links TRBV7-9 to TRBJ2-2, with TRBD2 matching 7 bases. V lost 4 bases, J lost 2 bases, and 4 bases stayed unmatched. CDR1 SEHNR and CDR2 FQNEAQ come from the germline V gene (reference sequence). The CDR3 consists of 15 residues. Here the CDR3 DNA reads TGTGCCAGCAGCTCACTAGCGCCAAACACCGGGGAGCTGTTTTTT. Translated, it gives CASSSLAPNTGELFF.

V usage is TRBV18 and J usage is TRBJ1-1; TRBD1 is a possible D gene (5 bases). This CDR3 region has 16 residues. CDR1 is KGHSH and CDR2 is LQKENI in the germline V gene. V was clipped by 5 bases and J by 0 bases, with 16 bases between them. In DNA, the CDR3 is TGTGCCAGCTCAGACACCGCGGTGACAGTGAACACTGAAGCTTTCTTT. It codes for CASSDTAVTVNTEAFF. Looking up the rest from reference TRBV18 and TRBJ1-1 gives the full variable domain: NAGVMQNPRHLVRRRGQEARLRCSPMKGHSHVYWYRQLPEEGLKFMVYLQKENIIDESGMPKERFSAEFPKEGPSILRIQQVVRGDSAAYFCASSDTAVTVNTEAFFGQGTRLTVV.

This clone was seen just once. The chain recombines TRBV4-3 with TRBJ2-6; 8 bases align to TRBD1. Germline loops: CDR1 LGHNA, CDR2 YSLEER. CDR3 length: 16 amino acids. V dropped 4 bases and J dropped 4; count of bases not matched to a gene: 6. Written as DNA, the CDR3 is TGCGCCAGCAGCCCAGGGGGCTTGGGCGGGGCCAACGTCCTGACTTTC. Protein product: CASSPGGLGGANVLTF.

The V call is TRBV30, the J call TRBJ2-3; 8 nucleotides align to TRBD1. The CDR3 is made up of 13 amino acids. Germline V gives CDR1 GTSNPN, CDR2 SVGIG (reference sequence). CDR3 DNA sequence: TGTGTCGCGAAGGACAGGGGCACAGATACGCAGTATTTT. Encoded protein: CVAKDRGTDTQYF.

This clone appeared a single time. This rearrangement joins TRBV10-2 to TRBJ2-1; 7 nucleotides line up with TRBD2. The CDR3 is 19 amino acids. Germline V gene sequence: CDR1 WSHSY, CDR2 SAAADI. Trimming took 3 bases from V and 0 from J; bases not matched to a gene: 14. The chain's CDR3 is CASSEPGTTTISSYNEQFF. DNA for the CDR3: TGCGCCAGCAGTGAACCCGGGACTACCACTATAAGCTCCTACAATGAGCAGTTCTTC.

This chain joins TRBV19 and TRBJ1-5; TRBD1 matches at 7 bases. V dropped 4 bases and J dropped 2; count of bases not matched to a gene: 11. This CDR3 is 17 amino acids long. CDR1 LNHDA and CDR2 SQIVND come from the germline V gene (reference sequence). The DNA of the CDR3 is TGTGCCAGTAGTAGTAACCCCGGGACAGCCGGCAATCAGCCCCAGCATTTT. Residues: CASSSNPGTAGNQPQHF.

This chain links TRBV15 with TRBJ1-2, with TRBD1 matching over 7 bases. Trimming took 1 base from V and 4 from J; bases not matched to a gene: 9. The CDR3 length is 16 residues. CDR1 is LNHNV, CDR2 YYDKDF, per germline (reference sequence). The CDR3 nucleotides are TGTGCCACCAGCAGAGGATTGGCAGGGGGTATCTATGGCTACACCTTC. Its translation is CATSRGLAGGIYGYTF.

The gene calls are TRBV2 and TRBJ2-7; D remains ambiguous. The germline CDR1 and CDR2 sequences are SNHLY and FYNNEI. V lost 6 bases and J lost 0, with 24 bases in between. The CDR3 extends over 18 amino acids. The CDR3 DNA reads TGTGCCAGCAGCGGGCCCGGAAGCCCGACCCGACACTCCTACGAGCAGTACTTC. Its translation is CASSGPGSPTRHSYEQYF.

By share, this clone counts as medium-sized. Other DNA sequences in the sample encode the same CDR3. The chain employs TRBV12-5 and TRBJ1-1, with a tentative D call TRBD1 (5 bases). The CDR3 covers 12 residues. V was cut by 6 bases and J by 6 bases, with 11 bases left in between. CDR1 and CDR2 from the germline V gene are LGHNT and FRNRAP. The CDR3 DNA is TGTGCTAGTGGCTACGACAGATCTGAAGCTTTCTTT. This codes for CASGYDRSEAFF.

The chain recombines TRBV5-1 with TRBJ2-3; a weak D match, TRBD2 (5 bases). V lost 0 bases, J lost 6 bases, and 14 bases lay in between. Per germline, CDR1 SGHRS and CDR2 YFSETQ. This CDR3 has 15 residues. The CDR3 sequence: CASSLVGLAPDTQYF. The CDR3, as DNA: TGCGCCAGCAGCTTGGTAGGCCTAGCCCCCGATACGCAGTATTTT.